Included here is one T cell receptor beta chain sequence, with context. These data are taken from a study of blood T cell repertoires in COVID-19. In the source study's methods: Reference gene primers were amplified, and this amplification served to estimate nucleated cell counts. This table comes from immunoSEQ multiplex PCR, and its TCRdb copy is limited to in-frame clones, with some not included. V and J calls and clone size follow that table, whereas D and trimming were derived from the DNA. The sample includes 220,000 or so clones, around 89% seen only once; the top ten take approximately 0.9%. Germline CDR1 is SEHNR and CDR2 is FQNEAQ (reference sequence). This CDR3 region has 15 residues. The germline V and J ends were trimmed by 3 bases and 4 bases, with 13 bases remaining between them. Enrolled through a virtual design, the participants were between 18 and 89 years of age and came from around 25 US areas. Allocation to cohorts depended on clinical history reported by the participants.

Sequencing input: PBMCs or T cells enriched from blood (not recorded which). The rearrangement uses TRBV7-9 and TRBJ2-1; TRBD2 might be the D (6 bases). This clonotype originated in a man aged 45 to 65 who had been exposed to COVID-19. The CDR3 region has the DNA TGTGCCAGCAGCTTCAGGGAGGTCCCATACAATGAGCAGTTCTTC. This sequence encodes CASSFREVPYNEQFF.